This section outlines one T cell receptor beta chain sequence together with its context. This CDR3 region has 14 residues. The J segment lost 7 bases and the V segment lost 8 bases, leaving 11 bases of the junction unmatched. Germline V gene data show CDR1 as MNHEY and CDR2 as SVGAGI. The data are from a study of blood T cell repertoires in COVID-19. Study details: The cDNA or gDNA used as material had been derived from T cells, B-cell-depleted T cells, or PBMCs.

Data came from immunoSEQ multiplex PCR; TCRdb stores just in-frame clones and leaves some out. This sample has around 88,000 clones, with about 84% found just once. The chain recombines TRBV6-5 with TRBJ2-1; 7 bases are shared with TRBD1. This clonotype originated in a man in his 60s with acute or convalescent COVID-19. Sequencing was done on a sample of peripheral blood. The CDR3 DNA follows: TGTGCCAGCGCCCTCAAGGACAGGTTTAATGAGCAGTTCTTC. It specifies CASALKDRFNEQFF.